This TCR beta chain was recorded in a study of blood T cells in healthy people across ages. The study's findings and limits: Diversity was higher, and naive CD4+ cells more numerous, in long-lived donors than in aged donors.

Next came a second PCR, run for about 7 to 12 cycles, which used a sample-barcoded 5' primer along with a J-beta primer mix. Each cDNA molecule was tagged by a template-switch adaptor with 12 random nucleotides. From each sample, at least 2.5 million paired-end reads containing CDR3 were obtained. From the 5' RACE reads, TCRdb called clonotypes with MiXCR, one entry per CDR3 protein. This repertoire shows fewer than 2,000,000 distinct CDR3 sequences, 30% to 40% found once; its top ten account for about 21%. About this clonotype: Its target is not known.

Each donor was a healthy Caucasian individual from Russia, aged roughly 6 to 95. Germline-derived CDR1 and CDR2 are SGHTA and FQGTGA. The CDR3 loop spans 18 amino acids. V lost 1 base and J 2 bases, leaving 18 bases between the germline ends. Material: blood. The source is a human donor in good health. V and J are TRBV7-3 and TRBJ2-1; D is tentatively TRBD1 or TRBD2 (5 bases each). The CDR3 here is CASSLRGVSADPYNEQFF. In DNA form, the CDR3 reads TGTGCCAGCAGCTTAAGAGGGGTTAGCGCGGACCCCTACAATGAGCAGTTCTTC. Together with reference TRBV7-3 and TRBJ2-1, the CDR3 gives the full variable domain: GAGVSQTPSNKVTEKGKYVELRCDPISGHTALYWYRQSLGQGPEFLIYFQGTGAADDSGLPNDRFFAVRPEGSVSTLKIQRTERGDSAVYLCASSLRGVSADPYNEQFFGPGTRLTVL.